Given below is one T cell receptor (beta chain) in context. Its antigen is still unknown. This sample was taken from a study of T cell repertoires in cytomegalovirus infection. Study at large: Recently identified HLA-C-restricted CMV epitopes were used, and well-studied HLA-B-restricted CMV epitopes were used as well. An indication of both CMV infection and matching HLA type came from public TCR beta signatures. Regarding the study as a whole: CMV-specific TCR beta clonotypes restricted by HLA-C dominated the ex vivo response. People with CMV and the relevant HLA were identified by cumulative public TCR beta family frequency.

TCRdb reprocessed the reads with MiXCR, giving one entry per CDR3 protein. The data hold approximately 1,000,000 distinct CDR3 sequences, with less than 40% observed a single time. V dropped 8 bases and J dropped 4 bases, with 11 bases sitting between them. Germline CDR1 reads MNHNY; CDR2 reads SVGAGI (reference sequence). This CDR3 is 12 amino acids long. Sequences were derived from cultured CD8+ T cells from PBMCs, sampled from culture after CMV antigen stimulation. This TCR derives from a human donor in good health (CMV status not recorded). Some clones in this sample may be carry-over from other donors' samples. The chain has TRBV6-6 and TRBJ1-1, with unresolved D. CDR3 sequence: CASLTLGTEAFF. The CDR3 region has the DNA TGTGCCAGCCTCACCTTGGGCACTGAAGCTTTCTTT.